The 14 T cell receptor beta chains listed next were all sequenced from one sample in a study of T cells in Graves' hyperthyroidism and ophthalmopathy. The source material, RNA transcripts, was used to amplify TCR beta CDR3 regions. With the HTBI primer set, the TCR CDR3 went through a first round of RT-PCR. MiXCR, run by TCRdb on the multiplex PCR reads, gives a single entry per CDR3 protein. The profile shows about 300,000 distinct CDR3 sequences, 16% of them singletons. The sequenced material came from blood. These receptors originate from a man aged 25 to 45 with Graves' hyperthyroidism.

This clonotype has ten or more counts. This CDR3 is CASGGRGDEQFF. CDR3 DNA sequence: TGTGCCAGCGGGGGTCGGGGCGATGAGCAGTTCTTC. The V call is TRBV2, the J call TRBJ2-1; possibly TRBD1 or TRBD2 for D (5 bases each). Germline lookup yields CDR1 SNHLY and CDR2 FYNNEI. The CDR3 covers 12 residues. V lost 8 bases to trimming and J lost 8 bases, with 13 bases between them. Combining the CDR3 with reference TRBV2 and TRBJ2-1 gives the whole variable domain EPEVTQTPSHQVTQMGQEVILRCVPISNHLYFYWYRQILGQKVEFLVSFYNNEISEKSEIFDDQFSVERPDGSNFTLKIRSTKLEDSAMYFCASGGRGDEQFFGPGTRLTVL.

This clonotype has at least ten counts. The V call is TRBV11-2, the J call TRBJ2-7; 8 positions agree with TRBD2. The length of the CDR3 is 14 residues. Per the germline V gene, CDR1 is SGHAT and CDR2 is FQNNGV. V lost 1 base, J lost 6 bases, and 5 bases stayed unmatched. CDR3 nucleotide sequence: TGTGCCAGCAGCTTAGGGACTAGCTCGTTCGAGCAGTACTTC. Translating it yields CASSLGTSSFEQYF.

This clonotype was observed at least ten times. V and J are TRBV7-8 and TRBJ2-4; D call uncertain. Germline V gene lookup returns CDR1 SGHVS and CDR2 FQNEAQ. The CDR3 contains 12 residues. The V and J ends lost 5 bases and 9 bases respectively, with 11 bases between them. CDR3 sequence: CASSPDVTIQYF. In DNA, the CDR3 is TGTGCCAGCAGCCCGGACGTTACCATTCAGTACTTC.

V usage is TRBV29-1 and J usage is TRBJ2-1; 12 bases are a match to TRBD2. Germline V gene lookup returns CDR1 SQVTM and CDR2 ANQGSEA. There are 14 residues in the CDR3. V shed 5 bases, J shed 6 bases, and the junction held 5 bases outside the gene matches. CDR3 DNA sequence: TGCAGCGTTCAACCTAGCGGGAGGGCCAATGAGCAGTTCTTC. Its protein is CSVQPSGRANEQFF.

This clonotype came up many times. This chain links TRBV3-1 with TRBJ1-2; no definite D call. CDR3 length equals 11 residues. V was cut by 3 bases and J by 5 bases, with 4 bases left in between. From germline, CDR1 is LGHDT and CDR2 YNNKEL (reference sequence). CDR3 sequence: CASSQLYGYTF. The CDR3 DNA is TGTGCCAGCAGCCAGTTATATGGCTACACCTTC.

This CDR3 is CASSSSTGNNEQFF. The CDR3 coding sequence is TGTGCCAGCAGCTCGTCGACAGGTAACAATGAGCAGTTCTTC. This sequence joins TRBV7-9 and TRBJ2-1, with D possibly TRBD1 on 6 matching bases. CDR3 size: 14 residues. V shed 4 bases and J shed 5 bases, with 12 bases lying between them. CDR1 is SEHNR, CDR2 FQNEAQ, per germline (reference sequence).

This clonotype was counted at least ten times. The chain uses TRBV18 and TRBJ2-3; D not resolved. The DNA end favors TRBJ1-5, so the J call may be wrong. Germline CDR1 is KGHSH and CDR2 is LQKENI. This CDR3 is built from 13 residues. In DNA form, the CDR3 reads TGTGCCAGCTCACCACCCAGCACAGATACGCAGCATTTT. This encodes CASSPPSTDTQHF.

CDR3 amino acids: CASSYSSPGQGRREQYF. The DNA of the CDR3 is TGTGCCAGCAGTTACTCGAGCCCGGGACAGGGCCGGCGGGAGCAGTACTTC. V gene TRBV6-2 or TRBV6-3 combines with J gene TRBJ2-7; 9 bases are a match to TRBD1. In germline, CDR1 is MNHEY, CDR2 SVGEGT. This CDR3 contains 17 residues. J lost 7 bases, V lost 0 bases, and 13 bases had no gene match.

This chain uses TRBV18 with TRBJ2-2, with unresolved D. Trimming removed 0 bases from V and 4 bases from J, with 3 bases in between. The length of the CDR3 is 13 residues. Germline V lookup: CDR1 KGHSH, CDR2 LQKENI. CDR3: CASSPPITGELFF. The CDR3 DNA reads TGTGCCAGCTCACCACCGATCACCGGGGAGCTGTTTTTT.

This sequence joins TRBV5-1 and TRBJ2-1; perhaps TRBD2 as D (5 bases). The V gene's germline CDR1 is SGHRS and CDR2 YFSETQ. CDR3 length equals 16 residues. V dropped 7 bases and J dropped 1 base, with 18 bases sitting between them. CDR3 residues: CASSAWTPRSYNEQFF. CDR3 sequence (DNA): TGCGCCAGCTCCGCCTGGACTCCCCGATCCTACAATGAGCAGTTCTTC.

This clonotype was detected only once. The chain uses TRBV20-1 and TRBJ2-7; tentative D call: TRBD2 (6 bases). Germline CDR1 reads DFQATT; CDR2 reads SNEGSKA (reference sequence). Trimming shortened V by 6 bases and J by 5 bases, and 17 bases separated the two germline ends. This CDR3 contains 13 residues. CDR3 in amino acids: CSAGLAPLDEQYF. The CDR3 nucleotides read TGCAGTGCAGGGCTAGCGCCTCTCGACGAGCAGTACTTC.

This clonotype was picked up many times. The chain combines TRBV18 with TRBJ2-3; D call uncertain. V lost 3 bases and J 2 bases, leaving 9 bases between the germline ends. Germline CDR1 is KGHSH and CDR2 is LQKENI. The CDR3 sequence is 14 residues long. The CDR3 loop reads CASSPQGITDTQYF. The DNA of the CDR3 is TGTGCCAGCTCACCTCAAGGGATCACAGATACGCAGTATTTT.

This clonotype was seen more than once but under ten times. This chain connects TRBV3-1 to TRBJ2-2; TRBD2 aligns across 8 bases. CDR3 length equals 21 residues. V lost 4 bases and J lost 3; bases outside the gene matches: 22. The germline V gene encodes CDR1 LGHDT and CDR2 YNNKEL (reference sequence). CDR3 region: CASSPPYVMRGATPDTGELFF. In DNA, the CDR3 is TGTGCCAGCAGCCCTCCGTATGTAATGCGGGGGGCGACCCCGGACACCGGGGAGCTGTTTTTT.

About this clonotype: At one end the junction does not follow the germline gene, possibly because of a read error. The chain links TRBV3-1 to TRBJ2-7, with D possibly TRBD1 on 5 matching bases. In germline, CDR1 is LGHDT, CDR2 YNNKEL (reference sequence). The CDR3 covers 14 residues. Here the CDR3 reads CVSSLLGRDYEQYF. The CDR3 nucleotides read TGTGTCAGCAGCCTACTGGGGCGAGACTACGAGCAGTACTTC.